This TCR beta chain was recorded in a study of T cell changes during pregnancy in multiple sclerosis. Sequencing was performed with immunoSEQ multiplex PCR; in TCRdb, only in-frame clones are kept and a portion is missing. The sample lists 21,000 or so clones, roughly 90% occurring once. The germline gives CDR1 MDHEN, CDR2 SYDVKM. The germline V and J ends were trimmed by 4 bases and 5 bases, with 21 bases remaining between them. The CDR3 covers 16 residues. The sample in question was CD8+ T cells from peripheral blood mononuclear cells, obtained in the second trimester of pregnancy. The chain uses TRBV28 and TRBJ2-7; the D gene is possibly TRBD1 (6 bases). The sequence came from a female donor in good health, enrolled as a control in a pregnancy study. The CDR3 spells CASSYRDTAPVDEQYF. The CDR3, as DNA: TGTGCCAGCAGTTACCGGGACACCGCCCCGGTGGACGAGCAGTACTTC.